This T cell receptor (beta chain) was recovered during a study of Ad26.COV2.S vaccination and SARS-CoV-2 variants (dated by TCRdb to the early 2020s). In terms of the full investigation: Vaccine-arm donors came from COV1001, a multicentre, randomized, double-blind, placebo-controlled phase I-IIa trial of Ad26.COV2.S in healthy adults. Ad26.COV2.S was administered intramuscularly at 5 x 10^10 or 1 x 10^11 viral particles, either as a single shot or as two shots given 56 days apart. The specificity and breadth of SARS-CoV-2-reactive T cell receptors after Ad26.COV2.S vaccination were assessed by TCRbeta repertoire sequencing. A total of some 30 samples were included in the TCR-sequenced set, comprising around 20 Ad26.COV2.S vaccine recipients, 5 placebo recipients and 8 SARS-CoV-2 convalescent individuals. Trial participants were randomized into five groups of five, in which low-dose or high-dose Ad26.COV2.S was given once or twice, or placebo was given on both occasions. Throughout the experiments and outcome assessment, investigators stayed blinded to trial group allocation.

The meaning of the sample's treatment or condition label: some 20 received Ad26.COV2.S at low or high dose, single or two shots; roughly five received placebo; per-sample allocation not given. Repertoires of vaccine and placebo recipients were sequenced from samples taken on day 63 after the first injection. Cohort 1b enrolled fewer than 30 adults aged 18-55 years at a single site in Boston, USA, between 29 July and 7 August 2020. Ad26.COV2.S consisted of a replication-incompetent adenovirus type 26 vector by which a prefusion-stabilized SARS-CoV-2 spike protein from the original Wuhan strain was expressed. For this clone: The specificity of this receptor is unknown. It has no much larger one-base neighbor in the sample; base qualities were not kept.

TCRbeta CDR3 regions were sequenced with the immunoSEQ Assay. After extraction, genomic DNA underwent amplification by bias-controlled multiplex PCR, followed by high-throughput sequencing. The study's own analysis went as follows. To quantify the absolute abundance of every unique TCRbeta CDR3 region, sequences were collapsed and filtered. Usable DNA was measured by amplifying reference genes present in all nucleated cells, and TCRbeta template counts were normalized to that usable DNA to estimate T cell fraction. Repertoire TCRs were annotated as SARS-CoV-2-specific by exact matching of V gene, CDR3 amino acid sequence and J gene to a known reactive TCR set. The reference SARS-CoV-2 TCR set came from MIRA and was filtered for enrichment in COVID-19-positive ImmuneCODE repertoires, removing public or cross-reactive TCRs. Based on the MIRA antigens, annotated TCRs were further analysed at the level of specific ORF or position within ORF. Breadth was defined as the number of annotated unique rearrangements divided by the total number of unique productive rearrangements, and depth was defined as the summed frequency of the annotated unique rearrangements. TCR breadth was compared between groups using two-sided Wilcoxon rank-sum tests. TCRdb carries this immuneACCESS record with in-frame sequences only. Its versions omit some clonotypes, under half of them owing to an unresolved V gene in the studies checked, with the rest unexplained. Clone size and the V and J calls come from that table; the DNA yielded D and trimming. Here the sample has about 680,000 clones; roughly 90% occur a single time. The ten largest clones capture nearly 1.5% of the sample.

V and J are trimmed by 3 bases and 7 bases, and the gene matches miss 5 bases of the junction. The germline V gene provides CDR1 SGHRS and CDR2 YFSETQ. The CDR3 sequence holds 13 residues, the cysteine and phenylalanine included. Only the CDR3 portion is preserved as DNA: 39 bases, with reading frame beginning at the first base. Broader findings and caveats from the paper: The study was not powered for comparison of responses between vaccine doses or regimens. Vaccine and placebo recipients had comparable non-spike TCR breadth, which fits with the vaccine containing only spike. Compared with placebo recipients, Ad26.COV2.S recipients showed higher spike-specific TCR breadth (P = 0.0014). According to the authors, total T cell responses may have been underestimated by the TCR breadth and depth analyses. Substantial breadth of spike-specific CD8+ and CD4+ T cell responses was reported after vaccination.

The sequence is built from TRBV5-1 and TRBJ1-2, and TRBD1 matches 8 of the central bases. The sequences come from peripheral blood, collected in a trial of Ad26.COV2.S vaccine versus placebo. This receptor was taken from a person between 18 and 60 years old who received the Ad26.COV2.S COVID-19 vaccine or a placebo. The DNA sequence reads TGCGCCAGCAGCTACGGGCAGGGGGCTGGCTACACCTTC. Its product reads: CASSYGQGAGYTF.